This T cell receptor beta chain was identified in a study of early T cells in non-severe SARS-CoV-2 infection. Whole-study context: RNA in bulk from unsorted whole blood was sequenced, and chains were unpaired. Regarding the study as a whole: The matching step, a VDJdb search, favored anti-spike CD8 responses and missed private and CD4 specificities.

This clonotype was seen more than once but under ten times. The antigen is undetermined. This CDR3 spans 14 amino acids. From germline, CDR1 is SGDLS and CDR2 YYNGEE. V gave up 3 bases and J gave up 7 bases, with 15 bases separating them. Researchers tagged individual cDNA molecules with unique molecular identifiers. TCRdb reprocessed the 5' RACE reads with MiXCR, giving one entry per CDR3 protein. The data contain approximately 80,000 distinct CDR3 sequences, roughly 12% of them singletons. This TCR derives from an adult who was a healthcare worker with PCR-confirmed SARS-CoV-2 infection or an uninfected control (not recorded which). Sequencing input: whole blood. This rearrangement joins TRBV9 to TRBJ2-3; no definite D call. The CDR3: CASSGAPAQNTQYF. Written as DNA, the CDR3 is TGTGCCAGCAGCGGCGCCCCCGCCCAAAATACGCAGTATTTT.